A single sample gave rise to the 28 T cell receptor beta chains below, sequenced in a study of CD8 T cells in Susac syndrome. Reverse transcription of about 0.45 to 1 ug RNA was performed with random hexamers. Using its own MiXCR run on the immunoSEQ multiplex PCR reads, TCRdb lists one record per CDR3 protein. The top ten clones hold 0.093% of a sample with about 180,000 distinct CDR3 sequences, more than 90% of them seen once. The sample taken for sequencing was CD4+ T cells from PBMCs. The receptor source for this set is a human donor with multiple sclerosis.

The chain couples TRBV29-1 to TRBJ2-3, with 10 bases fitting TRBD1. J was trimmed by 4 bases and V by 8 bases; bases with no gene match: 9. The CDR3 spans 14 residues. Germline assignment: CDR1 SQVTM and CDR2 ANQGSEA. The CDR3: CSSDTGTGADTQYF. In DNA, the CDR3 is TGCAGCTCTGACACCGGGACAGGGGCAGATACGCAGTATTTT.

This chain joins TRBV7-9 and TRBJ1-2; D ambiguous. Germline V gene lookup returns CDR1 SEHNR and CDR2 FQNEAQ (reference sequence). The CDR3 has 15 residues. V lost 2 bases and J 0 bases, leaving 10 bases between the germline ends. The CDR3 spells CASSLTWEPNYGYTF. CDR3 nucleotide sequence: TGTGCCAGCAGCTTAACGTGGGAGCCTAACTATGGCTACACCTTC.

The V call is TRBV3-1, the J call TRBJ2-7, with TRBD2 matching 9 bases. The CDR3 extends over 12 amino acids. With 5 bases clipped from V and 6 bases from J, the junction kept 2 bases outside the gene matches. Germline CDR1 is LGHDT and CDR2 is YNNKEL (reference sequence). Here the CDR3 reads CASSNSGGEQYF. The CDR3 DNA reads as TGTGCCAGCAGCAATAGCGGGGGCGAGCAGTACTTC.

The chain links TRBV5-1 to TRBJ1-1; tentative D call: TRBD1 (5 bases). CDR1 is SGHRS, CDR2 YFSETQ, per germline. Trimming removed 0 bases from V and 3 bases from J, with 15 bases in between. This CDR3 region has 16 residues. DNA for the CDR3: TGCGCCAGCAGCTTGGACCAGGGCCTCAGAGACACTGAAGCTTTCTTT. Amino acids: CASSLDQGLRDTEAFF.

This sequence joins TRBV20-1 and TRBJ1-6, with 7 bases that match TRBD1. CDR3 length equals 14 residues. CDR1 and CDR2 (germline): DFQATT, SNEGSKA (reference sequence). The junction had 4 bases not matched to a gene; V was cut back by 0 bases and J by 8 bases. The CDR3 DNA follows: TGCAGTGCTAGAGATTTCCAGGGGGATTCACCCCTCCACTTT. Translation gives CSARDFQGDSPLHF.

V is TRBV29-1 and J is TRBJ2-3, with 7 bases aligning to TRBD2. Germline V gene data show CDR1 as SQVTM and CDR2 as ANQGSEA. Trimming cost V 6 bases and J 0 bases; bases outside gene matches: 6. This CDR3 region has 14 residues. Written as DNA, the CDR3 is TGCAGCGTCGGAGCGGGGATCAGCACAGATACGCAGTATTTT. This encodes CSVGAGISTDTQYF.

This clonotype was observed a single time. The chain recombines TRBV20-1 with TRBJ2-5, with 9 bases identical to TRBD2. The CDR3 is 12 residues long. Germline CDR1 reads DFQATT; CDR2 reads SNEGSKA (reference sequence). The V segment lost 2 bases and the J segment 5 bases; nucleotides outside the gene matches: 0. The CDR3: CSARSGGETQYF. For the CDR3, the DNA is TGCAGTGCTAGAAGCGGGGGGGAGACCCAGTACTTC.

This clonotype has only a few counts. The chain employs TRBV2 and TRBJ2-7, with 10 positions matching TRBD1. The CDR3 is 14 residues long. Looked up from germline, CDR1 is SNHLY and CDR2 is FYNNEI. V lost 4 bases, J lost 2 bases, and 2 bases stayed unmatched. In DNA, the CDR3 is TGTGCCAGCAGTGGTGGACAGGGGGCCTACGAGCAGTACTTC. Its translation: CASSGGQGAYEQYF.

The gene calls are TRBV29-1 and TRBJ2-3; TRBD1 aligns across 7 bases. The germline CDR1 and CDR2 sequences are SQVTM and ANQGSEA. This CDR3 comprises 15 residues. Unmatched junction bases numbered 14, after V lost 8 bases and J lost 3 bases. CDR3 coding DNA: TGCAGCTCAATTTATAGCATACAGGGGACAGATACGCAGTATTTT. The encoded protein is CSSIYSIQGTDTQYF.

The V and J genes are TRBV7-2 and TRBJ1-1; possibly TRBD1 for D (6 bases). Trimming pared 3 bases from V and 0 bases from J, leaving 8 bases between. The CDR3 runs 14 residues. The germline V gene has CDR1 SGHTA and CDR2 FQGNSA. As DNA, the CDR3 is TGTGCCAGCAGCTTGGGGGGCATGAACACTGAAGCTTTCTTT. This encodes CASSLGGMNTEAFF.

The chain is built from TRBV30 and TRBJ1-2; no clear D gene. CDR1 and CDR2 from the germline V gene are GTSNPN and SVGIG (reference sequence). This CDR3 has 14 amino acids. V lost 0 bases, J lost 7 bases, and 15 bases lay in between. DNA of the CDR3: TGTGCCTGGAGTGTACCATGGGGTCGAGGTGGCTACACCTTC. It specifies CAWSVPWGRGGYTF.

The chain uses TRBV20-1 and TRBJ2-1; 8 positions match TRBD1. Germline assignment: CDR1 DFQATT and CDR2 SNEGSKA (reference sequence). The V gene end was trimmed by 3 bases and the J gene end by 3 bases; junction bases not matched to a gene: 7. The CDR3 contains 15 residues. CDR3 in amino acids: CSARVAGGIYNEQFF. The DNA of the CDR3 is TGCAGTGCTAGGGTGGCAGGGGGCATCTACAATGAGCAGTTCTTC.

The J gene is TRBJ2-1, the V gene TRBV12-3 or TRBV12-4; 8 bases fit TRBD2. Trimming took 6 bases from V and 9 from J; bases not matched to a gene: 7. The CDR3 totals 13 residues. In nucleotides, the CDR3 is TGTGCCAGCAGACCGGGACTAGAGACTGAGCAGTTCTTC. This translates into CASRPGLETEQFF.

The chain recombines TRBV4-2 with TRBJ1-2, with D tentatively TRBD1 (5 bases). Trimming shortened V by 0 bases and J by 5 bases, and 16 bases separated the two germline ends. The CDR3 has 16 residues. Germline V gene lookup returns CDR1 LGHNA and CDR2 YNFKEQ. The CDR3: CASSQDPGAGGYGYTF. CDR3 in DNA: TGTGCCAGCAGCCAAGATCCCGGCGCTGGGGGATATGGCTACACCTTC.

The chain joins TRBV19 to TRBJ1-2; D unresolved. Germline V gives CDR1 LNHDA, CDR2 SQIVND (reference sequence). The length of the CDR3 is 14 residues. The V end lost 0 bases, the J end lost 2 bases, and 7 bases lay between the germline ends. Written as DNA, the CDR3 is TGTGCCAGTAGTATAGATCCAAGGAACTATGGCTACACCTTC. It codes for CASSIDPRNYGYTF.

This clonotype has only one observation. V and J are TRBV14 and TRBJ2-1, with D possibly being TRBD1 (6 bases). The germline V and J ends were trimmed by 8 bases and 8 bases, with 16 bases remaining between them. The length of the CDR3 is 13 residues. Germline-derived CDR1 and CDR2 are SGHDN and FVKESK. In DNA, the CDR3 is TGTGCCAGCCAGGGGTATAGCTCCGATGAGCAGTTCTTC. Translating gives CASQGYSSDEQFF.

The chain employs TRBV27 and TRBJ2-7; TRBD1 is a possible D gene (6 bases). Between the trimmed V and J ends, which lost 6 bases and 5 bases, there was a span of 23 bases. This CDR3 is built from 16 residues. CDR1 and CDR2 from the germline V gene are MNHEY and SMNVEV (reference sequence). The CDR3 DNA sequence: TGTGCCAGCAGAAAAAATACCGGGACACCGGACCACGAGCAGTACTTC. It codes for CASRKNTGTPDHEQYF.

The CDR3 coding sequence is TGTGCCAGCAGCTTGGAGGGGGGGCCCTACAATGAGCAGTTCTTC. This translates into CASSLEGGPYNEQFF. The V and J genes are TRBV5-6 and TRBJ2-1; weak D call: TRBD2 (7 bases). The germline V gene has CDR1 SGHDT and CDR2 YYEEEE. CDR3 length: 15 amino acids. Between the trimmed V and J ends, which lost 0 bases and 2 bases, there was a span of 9 bases.

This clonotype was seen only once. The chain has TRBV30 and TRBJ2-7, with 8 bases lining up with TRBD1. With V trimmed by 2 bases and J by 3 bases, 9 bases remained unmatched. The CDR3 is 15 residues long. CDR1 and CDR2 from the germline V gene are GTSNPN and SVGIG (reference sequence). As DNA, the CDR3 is TGTGCCTGGAGTAGGGGACAGGCCCTTCTCTACGAGCAGTACTTC. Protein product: CAWSRGQALLYEQYF.

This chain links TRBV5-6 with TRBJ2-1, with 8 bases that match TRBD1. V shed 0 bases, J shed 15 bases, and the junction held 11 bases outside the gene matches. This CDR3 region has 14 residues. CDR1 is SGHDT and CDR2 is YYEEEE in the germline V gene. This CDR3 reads CASSLAKYLGQGFF. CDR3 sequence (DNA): TGTGCCAGCAGCTTGGCCAAATACCTTGGACAGGGGTTCTTC.

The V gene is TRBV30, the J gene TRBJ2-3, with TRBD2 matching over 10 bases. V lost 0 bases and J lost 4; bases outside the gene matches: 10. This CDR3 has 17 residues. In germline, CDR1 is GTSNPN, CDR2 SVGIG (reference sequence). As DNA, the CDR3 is TGTGCCTGGAGTGTTCCCCTCCTAGCGGGGGATTCAGATACGCAGTATTTT. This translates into CAWSVPLLAGDSDTQYF.

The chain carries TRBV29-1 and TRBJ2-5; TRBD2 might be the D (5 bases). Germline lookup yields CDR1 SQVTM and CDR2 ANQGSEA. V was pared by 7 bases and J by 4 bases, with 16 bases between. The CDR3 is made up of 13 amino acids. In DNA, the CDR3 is TGCAGCGGGAGGCTAGCAGGTGGAGAGACCCAGTACTTC. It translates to CSGRLAGGETQYF.

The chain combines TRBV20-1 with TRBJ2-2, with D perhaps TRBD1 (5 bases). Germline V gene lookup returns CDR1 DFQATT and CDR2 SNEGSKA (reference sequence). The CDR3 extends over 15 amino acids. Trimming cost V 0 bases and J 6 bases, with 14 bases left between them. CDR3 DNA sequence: TGCAGTGCTAGAGATTGGGGCGGAAGTGCCGGGGAGCTGTTTTTT. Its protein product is CSARDWGGSAGELFF.

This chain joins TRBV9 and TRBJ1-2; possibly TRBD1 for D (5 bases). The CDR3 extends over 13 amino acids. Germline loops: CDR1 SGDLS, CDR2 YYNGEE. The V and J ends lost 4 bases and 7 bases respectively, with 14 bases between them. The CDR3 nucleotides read TGTGCCAGCAGCCCGGGACTTCGGCCTGGCTACACCTTC. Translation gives CASSPGLRPGYTF.

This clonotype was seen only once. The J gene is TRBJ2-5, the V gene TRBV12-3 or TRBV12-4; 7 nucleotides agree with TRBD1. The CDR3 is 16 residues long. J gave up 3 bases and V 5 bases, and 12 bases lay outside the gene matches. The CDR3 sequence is CASSPTGTVVEETQYF. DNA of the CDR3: TGTGCCAGCAGTCCAACCGGGACAGTAGTCGAAGAGACCCAGTACTTC.

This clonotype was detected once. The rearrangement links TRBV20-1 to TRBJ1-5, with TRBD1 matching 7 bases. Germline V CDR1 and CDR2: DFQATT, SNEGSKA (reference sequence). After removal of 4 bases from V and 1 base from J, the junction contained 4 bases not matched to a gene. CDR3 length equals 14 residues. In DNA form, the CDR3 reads TGCAGTGCTATTAAGACAGGGAGCAATCAGCCCCAGCATTTT. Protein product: CSAIKTGSNQPQHF.

The CDR3 is CASSLVGGTSYEQYF. As DNA, the CDR3 is TGTGCCAGCAGTTTGGTTGGGGGCACCTCCTACGAGCAGTACTTC. The rearrangement uses TRBV12-3 or TRBV12-4 and TRBJ2-7; D is perhaps TRBD1 (6 bases). The CDR3 has 15 residues. Trimming took off 3 bases at V and 0 bases at J, with 12 bases between the two ends.

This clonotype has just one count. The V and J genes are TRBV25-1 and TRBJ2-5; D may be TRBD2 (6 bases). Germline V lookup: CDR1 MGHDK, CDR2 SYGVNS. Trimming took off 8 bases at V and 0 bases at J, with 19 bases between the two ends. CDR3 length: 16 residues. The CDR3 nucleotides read TGTGCCAGCGGGGGGAGAACAGATCATTACCAAGAGACCCAGTACTTC. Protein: CASGGRTDHYQETQYF.